This TCR beta chain was documented in a study of cytomegalovirus exposure and HLA in healthy donors. Study background: Early released data comprised 75 million to 100 million unique TCRs from HLA-typed donors. Study observations and caveats: A previous analysis found most TCR beta V segments productive roughly 87% or roughly 30% of the time.

PCR employed 60 Vbeta and 13 Jbeta primers. Data came from immunoSEQ multiplex PCR; TCRdb stores just in-frame clones and leaves some out. In the table there are some 130,000 clones, 80% of which are singletons. This CDR3 has 17 amino acids. Germline V gives CDR1 KGHSH, CDR2 LQKENI. J was trimmed by 8 bases and V by 2 bases; bases with no gene match: 9. Details on this clone: Its specificity is unknown.

This TCR derives from a man in his thirties or forties in good health. The rearrangement uses TRBV18 and TRBJ1-6; 10 bases agree with TRBD1. The sample was PBMCs. CDR3 protein: CASSPSPGQGSDSPLHF. The DNA of the CDR3 is TGTGCCAGCTCACCATCTCCGGGACAGGGGTCGGATTCACCCCTCCACTTT.